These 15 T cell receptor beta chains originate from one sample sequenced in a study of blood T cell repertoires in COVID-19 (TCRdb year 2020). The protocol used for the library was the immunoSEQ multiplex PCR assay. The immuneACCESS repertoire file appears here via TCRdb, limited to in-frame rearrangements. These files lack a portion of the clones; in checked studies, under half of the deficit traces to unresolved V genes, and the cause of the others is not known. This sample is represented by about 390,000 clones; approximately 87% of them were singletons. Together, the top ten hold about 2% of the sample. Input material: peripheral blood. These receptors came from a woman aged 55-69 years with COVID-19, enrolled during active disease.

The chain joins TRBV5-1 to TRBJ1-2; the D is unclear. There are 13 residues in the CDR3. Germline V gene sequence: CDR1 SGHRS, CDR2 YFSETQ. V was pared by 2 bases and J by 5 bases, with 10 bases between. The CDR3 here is CASSFEGFYGYTF. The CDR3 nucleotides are TGCGCCAGCAGCTTCGAGGGATTTTATGGCTACACCTTC.

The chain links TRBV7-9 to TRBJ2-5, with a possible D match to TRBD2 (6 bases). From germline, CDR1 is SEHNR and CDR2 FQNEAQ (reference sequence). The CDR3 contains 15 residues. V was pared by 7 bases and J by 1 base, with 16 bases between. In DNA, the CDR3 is TGTGCCAGCACTCTCCTCGGGGGTGCCCAAGAGACCCAGTACTTC. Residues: CASTLLGGAQETQYF.

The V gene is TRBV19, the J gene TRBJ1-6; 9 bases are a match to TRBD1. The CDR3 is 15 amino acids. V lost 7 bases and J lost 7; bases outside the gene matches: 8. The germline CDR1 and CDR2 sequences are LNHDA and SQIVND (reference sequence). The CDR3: CASTPTGGTNSPLHF. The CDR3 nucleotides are TGTGCCAGTACCCCGACAGGGGGGACGAATTCACCCCTCCACTTT.

This chain's CDR3 is CASSQQGANQPQHF. CDR3 in DNA: TGTGCCAGCAGTCAACAGGGGGCAAATCAGCCCCAGCATTTT. The rearrangement links TRBV2 to TRBJ1-5; 9 bases align to TRBD1. J was trimmed by 4 bases and V by 5 bases; bases with no gene match: 3. Germline V lookup: CDR1 SNHLY, CDR2 FYNNEI. This CDR3 is 14 amino acids long.

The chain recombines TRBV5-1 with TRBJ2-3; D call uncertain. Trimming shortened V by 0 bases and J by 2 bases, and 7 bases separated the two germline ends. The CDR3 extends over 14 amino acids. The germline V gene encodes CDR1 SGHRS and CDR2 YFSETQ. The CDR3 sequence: CASSLVPNTDTQYF. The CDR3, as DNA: TGCGCCAGCAGCTTGGTTCCTAACACAGATACGCAGTATTTT.

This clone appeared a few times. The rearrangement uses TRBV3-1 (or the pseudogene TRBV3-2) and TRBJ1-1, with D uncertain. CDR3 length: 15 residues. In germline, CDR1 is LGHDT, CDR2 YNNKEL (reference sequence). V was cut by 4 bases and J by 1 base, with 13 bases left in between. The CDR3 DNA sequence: TGTGCCAGCAGCCCGGGTGCCGCGGGGAACACTGAAGCTTTCTTT. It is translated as CASSPGAAGNTEAFF.

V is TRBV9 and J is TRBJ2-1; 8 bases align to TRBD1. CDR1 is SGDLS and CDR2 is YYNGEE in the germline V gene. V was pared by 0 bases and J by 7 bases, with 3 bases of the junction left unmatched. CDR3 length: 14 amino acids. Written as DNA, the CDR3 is TGTGCCAGCAGCGTAGCTGACAGGGGAAATGAGCAGTTCTTC. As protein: CASSVADRGNEQFF.

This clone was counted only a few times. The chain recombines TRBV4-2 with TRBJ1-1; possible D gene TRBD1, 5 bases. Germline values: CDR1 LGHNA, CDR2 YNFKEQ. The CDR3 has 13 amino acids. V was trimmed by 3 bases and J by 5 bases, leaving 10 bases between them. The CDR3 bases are TGTGCCAGCAGCCATGGGGGGAAAACTGAAGCTTTCTTT. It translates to CASSHGGKTEAFF.

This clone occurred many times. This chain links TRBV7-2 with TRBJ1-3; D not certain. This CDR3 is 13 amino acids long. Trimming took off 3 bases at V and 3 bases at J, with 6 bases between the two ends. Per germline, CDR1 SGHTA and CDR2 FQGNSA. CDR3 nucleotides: TGTGCCAGCAGCTTCGGGTTTGGAAACACCATATATTTT. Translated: CASSFGFGNTIYF.

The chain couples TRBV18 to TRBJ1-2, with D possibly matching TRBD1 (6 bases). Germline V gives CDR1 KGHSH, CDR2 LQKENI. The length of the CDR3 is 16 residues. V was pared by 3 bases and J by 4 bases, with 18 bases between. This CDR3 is CASSPPLDRIVYGYTF. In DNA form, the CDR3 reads TGTGCCAGCTCACCTCCTCTAGACAGGATTGTCTATGGCTACACCTTC. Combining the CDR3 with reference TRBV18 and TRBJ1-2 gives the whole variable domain NAGVMQNPRHLVRRRGQEARLRCSPMKGHSHVYWYRQLPEEGLKFMVYLQKENIIDESGMPKERFSAEFPKEGPSILRIQQVVRGDSAAYFCASSPPLDRIVYGYTFGSGTRLTVV.

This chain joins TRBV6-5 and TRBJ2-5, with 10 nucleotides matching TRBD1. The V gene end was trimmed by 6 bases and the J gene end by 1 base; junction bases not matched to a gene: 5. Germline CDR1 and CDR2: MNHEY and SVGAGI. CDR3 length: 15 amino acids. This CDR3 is CASRPRDRGQETQYF. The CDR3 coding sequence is TGTGCCAGCAGACCCAGGGACAGGGGCCAAGAGACCCAGTACTTC.

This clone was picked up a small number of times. CDR3 DNA sequence: TGTGCCACCAAAGAAGGCCTCCTAGAGGAGCAGTACTTC. As protein: CATKEGLLEEQYF. The chain is built from TRBV15 and TRBJ2-7; no reliable D call. Germline CDR1 and CDR2: LNHNV and YYDKDF (reference sequence). V dropped 7 bases and J dropped 7 bases, with 17 bases sitting between them. The CDR3 has 13 amino acids.

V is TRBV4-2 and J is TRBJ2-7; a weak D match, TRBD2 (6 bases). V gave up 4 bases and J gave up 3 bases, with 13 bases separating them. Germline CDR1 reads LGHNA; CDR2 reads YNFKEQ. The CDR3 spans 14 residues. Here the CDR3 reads CASSLGGVYYEQYF. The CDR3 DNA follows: TGTGCCAGCAGCCTAGGAGGGGTCTACTACGAGCAGTACTTC.

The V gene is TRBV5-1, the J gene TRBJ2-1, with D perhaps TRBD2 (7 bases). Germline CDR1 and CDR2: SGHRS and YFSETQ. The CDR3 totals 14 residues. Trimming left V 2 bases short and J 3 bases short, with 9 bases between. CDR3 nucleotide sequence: TGCGCCAGCAGCTTAGGGGGGGTCTACAATGAGCAGTTCTTC. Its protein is CASSLGGVYNEQFF.

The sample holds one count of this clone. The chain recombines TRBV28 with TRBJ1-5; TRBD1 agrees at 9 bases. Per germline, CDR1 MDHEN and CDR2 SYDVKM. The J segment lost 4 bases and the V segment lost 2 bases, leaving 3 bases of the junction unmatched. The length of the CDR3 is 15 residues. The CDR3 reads CASSLGTGMNQPQHF. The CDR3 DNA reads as TGTGCCAGCAGTTTAGGGACAGGGATGAATCAGCCCCAGCATTTT.